These T cell receptor beta chains were read from a single sample in a study of cytotoxic CD8 clonotypes in ibrutinib-treated CLL. TCRdb's table, derived via immunoSEQ multiplex PCR, lists solely in-frame clones and lacks some. The sample includes 190,000 or so clones, 72% of them seen just once. This sample comprised PBMCs, obtained after 24 months of ibrutinib treatment. The receptor set was obtained from a human donor with chronic lymphocytic leukemia. The CDR3 runs from the conserved cysteine through the conserved F or W. The D gene is left open where the match is weak. For some rows the clone size is stated as once, few or many, or as a class when expanded; others skip it.

TGTGCCAGCAGTTACAAAACTAGTACCTACGAGCAGTACTTC | CASSYKTSTYEQYF | TRBJ2-7 | NA | TRBV6-5 | NA
TGTGCCAGTAGTATCCTCGGGACAGGGATCGGCTACACCTTC | CASSILGTGIGYTF | TRBJ1-2 | TRBD1 | TRBV19 | NA
TGCGCCAGCAGCTTGTTGGACGAGCAGTACTTC | CASSLLDEQYF | TRBJ2-7 | NA | TRBV5-1 | NA
TGTGCCAGCACTAGGACGAAGGGAGATACGCAGTATTTT | CASTRTKGDTQYF | TRBJ2-3 | NA | TRBV6-5 | NA
TGTGCCAGTTACCGGACAGGGTACTATGGCTACACCTTC | CASYRTGYYGYTF | TRBJ1-2 | TRBD1 | TRBV6-5 | few
TGTGCCACCAGCAGAGGGATTTCGGGACAGGGTACTAACGAGCAGTACTTC | CATSRGISGQGTNEQYF | TRBJ2-7 | TRBD1 | TRBV15 | NA
TGTGCCAGCAGGCAAGGGGAATACGAGCAGTACTTC | CASRQGEYEQYF | TRBJ2-7 | NA | TRBV9 | few
TGTGCCAGTAGTATAGGTCATGCGGCCGGGGCCAACGTCCTGACTTTC | CASSIGHAAGANVLTF | TRBJ2-6 | NA | TRBV19 | few
TGTGCCAGCGGACATCGGGCTAGCTATGGCTACACCTTC | CASGHRASYGYTF | TRBJ1-2 | NA | TRBV7-9 | few
TGTGCCAGCAGCCTGGGACTAGCAGACACCTCTACGCAGTATTTT | CASSLGLADTSTQYF | TRBJ2-3 | TRBD2 | TRBV7-3 | NA
TGTGCCAGCAGCGCTCGGGACAGGGCGTTCAAAGTAAGAGAGACCCAGTACTTC | CASSARDRAFKVRETQYF | TRBJ2-5 | TRBD1 | TRBV11-2 | NA
TGTGCCAGCAGCTCGATACTAGCGGGACAGAACAATGAGCAGTTCTTC | CASSSILAGQNNEQFF | TRBJ2-1 | TRBD2 | TRBV5-4 | NA
TGTGCCAGTAGTATAGGGGCAAGCCTCAATCAGCCCCAGCATTTT | CASSIGASLNQPQHF | TRBJ1-5 | NA | TRBV19 | NA
TGCGCCAGCAGCCCCGGACAGTTCAGCAATCAGCCCCAGCATTTT | CASSPGQFSNQPQHF | TRBJ1-5 | NA | TRBV5-1 | few
TGTGCCAGCATGGGATTGGGCGCAGCTAATGAAAAACTGTTTTTT | CASMGLGAANEKLFF | TRBJ1-4 | NA | TRBV2 | few
TGTGCCAGCAGCTTAAAGTGGGGGAGCGGCGAGACCCAGTACTTC | CASSLKWGSGETQYF | TRBJ2-5 | NA | TRBV7-3 | NA
TGCGCCAGCAGCTTTTGGGCAAACACTGAAGCTTTCTTT | CASSFWANTEAFF | TRBJ1-1 | NA | TRBV5-1 | NA
TGTGCCAGCAGCCGAGGACAGGGGACCCACTCTGGGGCCAACGTCCTGACTTTC | CASSRGQGTHSGANVLTF | TRBJ2-6 | TRBD1 | TRBV4-2 | once
TGTGCCAGCAGCTTACGGACCCGCAATCAGCCCCAGCATTTT | CASSLRTRNQPQHF | TRBJ1-5 | NA | TRBV7-8 | few
TGTGCCAGCAGCGCGCCGCCCGGACAGATAAACTATGGCTACACCTTC | CASSAPPGQINYGYTF | TRBJ1-2 | NA | TRBV7-9 | NA
TGTGCCAGCTCACCACAGGGTATCGGTAACTATGGCTACACCTTC | CASSPQGIGNYGYTF | TRBJ1-2 | NA | TRBV18 | few
TGTGCCATCAAGCCGGGGCAGAACACTGAAGCTTTCTTT | CAIKPGQNTEAFF | TRBJ1-1 | NA | TRBV10-3 | NA
TGTGCCAGTACCGGGACAGGGGGATACGAGCAGTACTTC | CASTGTGGYEQYF | TRBJ2-7 | TRBD1 | TRBV19 | once
TGCAGTGCTCCTGGAGACACTGAAGCTTTCTTT | CSAPGDTEAFF | TRBJ1-1 | NA | TRBV20-1 | NA
TGTGCCAGTAGTGGGAGGGAGAATCAGCCCCAGCATTTT | CASSGRENQPQHF | TRBJ1-5 | NA | TRBV19 | NA
TGCAGCGTTGAGATGGAGGAGGCCCTCTCTGGGGCCAACGTCCTGACTTTC | CSVEMEEALSGANVLTF | TRBJ2-6 | NA | TRBV29-1 | NA
TGTGCCAGCAGCTTAGTTCGGGATACGCAGTATTTT | CASSLVRDTQYF | TRBJ2-3 | NA | TRBV11-2 | few
TGTGCCACCAGCGGGACTAATTCCTACGAGCAGTACTTC | CATSGTNSYEQYF | TRBJ2-7 | TRBD2 | TRBV15 | NA
TGTGCCATCAGCCGGGACGCCAACACCGGGGAGCTGTTTTTT | CAISRDANTGELFF | TRBJ2-2 | NA | TRBV10-3 | NA
TGTGCCAGCAGCTCACGGGACAGCACAGATACGCAGTATTTT | CASSSRDSTDTQYF | TRBJ2-3 | NA | TRBV5-4 | NA
TGCGCCAGCACCCTAGAGGGGGCCGATACGCAGTATTTT | CASTLEGADTQYF | TRBJ2-3 | TRBD1 | TRBV5-1 | NA
TGTGCCAGCCAGGGTTTGTCCATGAACACTGAAGCTTTCTTT | CASQGLSMNTEAFF | TRBJ1-1 | NA | TRBV2 | NA
TGTGCCAGCAGTTACACCCAACGCACTGAAGCTTTCTTT | CASSYTQRTEAFF | TRBJ1-1 | NA | TRBV6-5 | once
TGTGCCAGTAAAAGGACCGTAGTTAATGAAAAACTGTTTTTT | CASKRTVVNEKLFF | TRBJ1-4 | NA | TRBV19 | NA
TGTGCCAGCAGGAGGGGGACCGCAGGTCACAATGAGCAGTTCTTC | CASRRGTAGHNEQFF | TRBJ2-1 | NA | TRBV6-5 | NA
TGTGCCAGCAGCTCAACTGTCTCGAATACGCAGTATTTT | CASSSTVSNTQYF | TRBJ2-3 | NA | TRBV5-6 | NA
TGTGCCAGCAGTTACGTCCTGCCTGGTGAAGGTTCTAGCACTGAAGCTTTCTTT | CASSYVLPGEGSSTEAFF | TRBJ1-1 | NA | TRBV6-7 | NA
TGTGCCAGCAGCTTGCGGGCCACCGGGGAGCTGTTTTTT | CASSLRATGELFF | TRBJ2-2 | NA | TRBV5-4 | few
TGTGCCTGGAGTGTAATCCTAGCGGGGGCCCTTTCTGGGGCCAACGTCCTGACTTTC | CAWSVILAGALSGANVLTF | TRBJ2-6 | TRBD2 | TRBV30 | NA
TGTGCCAGCAGCTCCCAGACTGGAGGACCCTACGAGCAGTACTTC | CASSSQTGGPYEQYF | TRBJ2-7 | NA | TRBV7-2 | few
TGTGCCAGCAGCTTCCAGGGACGCGGGGCTGAAGCTTTCTTT | CASSFQGRGAEAFF | TRBJ1-1 | NA | TRBV5-6 | NA
TGTGCCAGCAGCTCCGGACTAGCGGGAGGGCATACGGATACGCAGTATTTT | CASSSGLAGGHTDTQYF | TRBJ2-3 | TRBD2 | TRBV5-4 | NA
TGTGCCAGCTCACCACCTCTCCAGTTCCAAGAGACCCAGTACTTC | CASSPPLQFQETQYF | TRBJ2-5 | NA | TRBV18 | NA
TGTGCCAGTAGTATAATAGGACAGGGCAACTATGGCTACACCTTC | CASSIIGQGNYGYTF | TRBJ1-2 | TRBD1 | TRBV19 | NA
TGTGCCAGCAGCCCCGAGGGCGCTAGCGGTTACAATGAGCAGTTCTTC | CASSPEGASGYNEQFF | TRBJ2-1 | TRBD2 | TRBV4-2 | few
TGCGCCAGCAGCTTGGGTCACTTGAGCACTGAAGCTTTCTTT | CASSLGHLSTEAFF | TRBJ1-1 | NA | TRBV5-1 | NA
TGTGCCAGCAGCTTGATTAGTGAGCAGTTCTTC | CASSLISEQFF | TRBJ2-1 | NA | TRBV5-4 | NA
TGTGCCAGCAGCTTAGGGGACCTTCGGGCAGATACGCAGTATTTT | CASSLGDLRADTQYF | TRBJ2-3 | NA | TRBV7-2 | NA
TGCGCCAGCAGCCCGGGGTGGGGACGCGGGTACAATGAGCAGTTCTTC | CASSPGWGRGYNEQFF | TRBJ2-1 | NA | TRBV4-1 | NA
TGTGCCACCAGCCACCGGGACACCTACGAGCAGTACTTC | CATSHRDTYEQYF | TRBJ2-7 | NA | TRBV15 | NA
TGTGCCAGCAGCTTGGGAAGAGACATCAGCTCCTACAATGAGCAGTTCTTC | CASSLGRDISSYNEQFF | TRBJ2-1 | NA | TRBV5-8 | NA
TGTGCCAGCAGCGCGATGGACAGAGATGAAGCTTTCTTT | CASSAMDRDEAFF | TRBJ1-1 | NA | TRBV9 | few
TGTGCCAGCAGCCACCGAAAGGGCTTCCAAGAGACCCAGTACTTC | CASSHRKGFQETQYF | TRBJ2-5 | NA | TRBV13 | NA
TGTGCCAGCAGCTTGGGGGGGCGCTTTGAAAAACTGTTTTTT | CASSLGGRFEKLFF | TRBJ1-4 | NA | TRBV5-4 | NA